This T cell receptor (beta chain) was identified in a study of blood T cells in healthy people across ages. Using a J-beta primer mix together with a sample-barcoded 5' primer, a second PCR was run for 7 to 11 cycles. TCRdb re-called the 5' RACE reads with MiXCR, one entry per CDR3 protein. The sample contains nearly 800,000 distinct CDR3 sequences, just over 55% of which appear only once. V shed 2 bases and J 8 bases; nucleotides not matched to a gene: 17. The CDR3 consists of 20 residues. The germline V gene encodes CDR1 MNHEY and CDR2 SVGAGI. The sequenced material came from blood. The rearrangement uses TRBV6-5 and TRBJ2-1; 14 bases match TRBD2. The receptor comes from a man in his forties in good health. The CDR3 nucleotides read TGTGCCAGCAGTTACCCGGGACTAGCGGGGGTTGTGCATATAAGGGATGAGCAGTTCTTC. Translated, it gives CASSYPGLAGVVHIRDEQFF.